These 13 T cell receptor beta chains originate from one sample sequenced in a study of T cells in Graves' hyperthyroidism and ophthalmopathy. There were TCR beta CDR3 regions amplified from RNA transcripts. Using the HTBI primer set, a first-round RT-PCR was run on the TCR CDR3. TCRdb processed the multiplex PCR reads anew with MiXCR; each CDR3 protein has one entry. The table includes about 400,000 distinct CDR3 sequences, more than 20% detected once. The sample consisted of blood. Receptors originate from a man aged 45-65 years with Graves' hyperthyroidism.

The V gene is TRBV5-5, the J gene TRBJ2-2; 9 bases agree with TRBD2. With V trimmed by 2 bases and J by 3 bases, 2 bases remained unmatched. The CDR3 runs to 15 residues. Germline CDR1 reads SGHKS; CDR2 reads YYEKEE (reference sequence). The CDR3: CASSFAGGDTGELFF. The CDR3 DNA sequence: TGTGCCAGCAGCTTCGCGGGAGGGGACACCGGGGAGCTGTTTTTT.

The rearrangement joins TRBV13 to TRBJ1-1; perhaps TRBD1 as D (5 bases). The CDR3 extends over 14 amino acids. V lost 3 bases to trimming and J lost 3 bases, with 11 bases between them. The germline gives CDR1 PRHDT, CDR2 FYEKMQ (reference sequence). CDR3 DNA sequence: TGTGCCAGCAGCTTCTCAGGGTTGGACACTGAAGCTTTCTTT. Translation gives CASSFSGLDTEAFF. The complete variable domain, with remaining parts taken from reference TRBV13 and TRBJ1-1, reads AAGVIQSPRHLIKEKRETATLKCYPIPRHDTVYWYQQGPGQDPQFLISFYEKMQSDKGSIPDRFSAQQFSDYHSELNMSSLELGDSALYFCASSFSGLDTEAFFGQGTRLTVV.

V gene TRBV5-5 combines with J gene TRBJ2-7, with D unresolved. The V end lost 3 bases, the J end lost 6 bases, and 16 bases lay between the germline ends. The length of the CDR3 is 14 residues. The V gene's germline CDR1 is SGHKS and CDR2 YYEKEE (reference sequence). Here the CDR3 DNA reads TGTGCCAGCAGCTCATGGTACTCGAAAGGCGAGCAGTACTTC. It translates to CASSSWYSKGEQYF. Full variable domain (missing parts from reference TRBV5-5 and TRBJ2-7): DAGVTQSPTHLIKTRGQQVTLRCSPISGHKSVSWYQQVLGQGPQFIFQYYEKEERGRGNFPDRFSARQFPNYSSELNVNALLLGDSALYLCASSSWYSKGEQYFGPGTRLTVT.

This clonotype showed up just a few times. The chain uses TRBV12-3 or TRBV12-4 and TRBJ1-2; no definite D call. The V gene lost 4 bases and the J gene lost 6 bases, with 12 bases spanning the gap. CDR3 length equals 13 residues. The CDR3, as DNA: TGTGCCAGCAGTTCGATAGGGCGAAATGGCTACACCTTC. It specifies CASSSIGRNGYTF.

This clonotype showed up just a few times. The chain combines TRBV30 with TRBJ1-3; 7 nucleotides agree with TRBD1. Germline CDR1 reads GTSNPN; CDR2 reads SVGIG (reference sequence). V shed 3 bases and J 8 bases; nucleotides not matched to a gene: 7. The CDR3 is made up of 13 amino acids. The CDR3 here is CAWRRQGEDTIYF. DNA for the CDR3: TGTGCCTGGAGGCGACAGGGAGAGGACACCATATATTTT.

This clonotype was counted between two and nine times. The chain combines TRBV12-3 or TRBV12-4 with TRBJ2-5; D is perhaps TRBD1 or TRBD2 (6 bases each). The CDR3 loop spans 13 amino acids. The germline V and J ends were trimmed by 7 bases and 4 bases, with 13 bases remaining between them. CDR3 DNA: TGTGCCAGCAAGACACAGGGAGGAGAGACCCAGTACTTC. Translating it yields CASKTQGGETQYF.

With respect to this clonotype: This may stem from a read error, because a much larger clone lies one nucleotide away. The genes are TRBV6-1 and TRBJ2-5; D possibly matches TRBD1 or TRBD2 (6 bases each). There are 11 residues in the CDR3. The V and J ends lost 10 bases and 9 bases respectively, with 15 bases between them. Germline CDR1 MNHNS, CDR2 SASEGT. DNA for the CDR3: TGTGCCATCTCGGGGGCGAGGGCCCAGTACTTC. Residues: CAISGARAQYF.

In this sample, this clonotype turned up many times. The chain carries TRBV28 and TRBJ2-7; TRBD2 might be the D (5 bases). V was trimmed by 5 bases and J by 7 bases, leaving 15 bases between them. Germline V gene data show CDR1 as MDHEN and CDR2 as SYDVKM. The length of the CDR3 is 13 residues. The CDR3 nucleotides read TGTGCCAGCAGTCCGCCCGGGGTCAAGGAGCAGTACTTC. Protein product: CASSPPGVKEQYF.

J is TRBJ2-3 and V is TRBV6-1, with 9 bases lining up with TRBD2. The CDR3 consists of 16 residues. The ends lost 6 bases at V and 4 bases at J; junction bases unmatched: 11. Per germline, CDR1 MNHNS and CDR2 SASEGT. CDR3 in DNA: TGTGCCAGCAGCACTCTTAGCGGGAGTCGCGCAGATACGCAGTATTTT. It is translated as CASSTLSGSRADTQYF.

This clonotype was seen repeatedly, ten times or more. V is TRBV20-1 and J is TRBJ2-3, with no clear D. CDR1 and CDR2 (germline): DFQATT, SNEGSKA (reference sequence). V dropped 5 bases and J dropped 3 bases, with 6 bases sitting between them. The CDR3 runs 11 residues. In DNA form, the CDR3 reads TGCAGTGCTGAGGAGACAGATACGCAGTATTTT. As protein: CSAEETDTQYF.

This clonotype was observed at least ten times. The V gene is TRBV3-1, the J gene TRBJ2-1; tentatively, D is TRBD2 (5 bases). The CDR3 spans 16 residues. V was shortened by 4 bases and J by 0 bases, with 13 bases between the two germline ends. Germline CDR1 LGHDT, CDR2 YNNKEL (reference sequence). The CDR3 loop reads CASSPTERSSYNEQFF. The CDR3 DNA is TGTGCCAGCAGCCCGACTGAGCGGAGCTCCTACAATGAGCAGTTCTTC.

This clonotype was seen more than once but under ten times. The V gene is TRBV29-1, the J gene TRBJ2-3; TRBD1 is a possible D gene (6 bases). Trimming took 7 bases from V and 0 from J, leaving 17 bases between them. Germline-derived CDR1 and CDR2 are SQVTM and ANQGSEA. This CDR3 spans 15 amino acids. DNA of the CDR3: TGCAGCGCCACAACAGGGCCCTCTAGCACAGATACGCAGTATTTT. Protein sequence: CSATTGPSSTDTQYF.

The CDR3 here is CASSRDREISYEQYF. CDR3 coding DNA: TGTGCCAGCAGCCGGGACAGGGAGATCTCCTACGAGCAGTACTTC. V gene TRBV7-8 combines with J gene TRBJ2-7; 9 bases fit TRBD1. The CDR3 is 15 amino acids. CDR1 SGHVS and CDR2 FQNEAQ come from the germline V gene. J lost 0 bases, V lost 5 bases, and 5 bases had no gene match.